This T cell receptor beta chain was captured in a study of cytomegalovirus exposure and HLA in healthy donors (TCRdb year 2017). Study-wide context: According to an earlier analysis of 587 of the donors, roughly 180 million T cells yielded roughly 110 million unique TCR beta sequences and about 300 Gb of sequence data. Of the roughly 400 genotyped donors, less than 85% were placed in the genetic ancestry cluster associated with self-reported Caucasian donors. In a later analysis, previously published TCR beta repertoires from more than 500 donors were re-analyzed and high-resolution HLA genotyping was added so that TCR occurrence patterns could be studied. Alongside the repertoire data, information on donor age, sex, ethnicity and CMV serostatus was compiled. The number of donors typed differed by locus, with about 629-630 for A, B, C, DRB1 and DQB1, more than 500 for DQA1, over 600 for DPA1, and some 440 for DPB1. Using immunosequencing, the study profiled T cell repertoires from 500 to 800 subjects and related those repertoires to cytomegalovirus serostatus. Because of strong linkage in the cohort, roughly five DR-DQ haplotypes were treated as single units for association and clustering. Class I and class II HLA loci were covered by the typing at four-digit resolution. To predict cytomegalovirus infection status, the study combined high-throughput TCR immunosequencing, statistical association of individual TCRs with disease status, and machine learning. Among under 450 genotyped donors of the cohort, an average of approximately 230,000 unique TCR beta nucleotide sequences were sequenced per donor, around 18% of them non-productive. Rather than drawing on any new phenotypic data, the later analysis identified candidate immune exposures from TCR beta sequences and the way those sequences occurred across donors. Every discovery cohort repertoire had been produced on one sequencing platform. An early release that covered around 590 HLA-typed donors contained around 300 gigabases of sequencing data and tens of millions of unique TCR sequences. A later genetic analysis used genome-wide SNP genotypes for about 55% of the 666 donors, treating that subset as a discovery cohort. An earlier analysis of 587 of the donors used high-throughput TCR beta sequencing to judge whether each TCR beta V gene segment behaved as functional or pseudogenic. Besides the first cohort of around 700 subjects, a separate validation cohort made up of over 100 different subjects was used. The aim of the study was to test whether cataloging public T cell receptors could identify signatures of past pathogen exposure. The investigation overall reported the following: In an earlier analysis of around 600 of the donors, most TCR beta V segments appeared in productive rearrangements about 87% or about 30% of the time, broadly matching IMGT annotations. It was suggested by the authors that the approach could potentially be generalized to other disease states and immunological phenotypes. Most TCR sequences were observed very rarely across donors, whereas some public TCRs were present in many individuals. Because some donors lacked HLA typing at each locus, the association tests relied only on the typed subset. A further reported finding was that TCR beta sequences accurately predicted the HLA-A and HLA-B alleles for most subjects in the first cohort. In a later analysis, TCR association rates were found to vary across HLA loci, with the most associated TCRs seen for DRB1 alleles and the fewest for HLA-C alleles. Because the 87-base-pair reads could not distinguish some IMGT-functional V segments, including TRBV6-2 and TRBV6-3, those segments were excluded. According to a later analysis, most CMV-associated TCR beta chains appeared to be HLA-restricted, and the HLA associations seemed to be driven largely by CMV exposure. A few of the identified cytomegalovirus-associated TCR beta chains were confirmed in vitro to be specific for cytomegalovirus antigens. A later genetic analysis associated a missense DCLRE1C variant with V-gene and J-gene trimming of TCR beta chains, and an independent cohort replicated the association. A later analysis found that HLA-associated TCR beta chains were more clonally expanded and had lower generation probabilities than equally common non-associated chains. According to a later genetic analysis, donors in an Asian-associated ancestry cluster had fewer N-insertions in productive TCRs than the approximately 630-donor mean. A group of highly shared sequence variants was considered likely to be a technical artifact of the sequencing pipeline. Specific HLA alleles were associated with 16,951 TCR beta sequences at a false discovery rate of 0.05 in a later analysis. In a later analysis, several top co-occurrence clusters were reported to appear linked to parvovirus B19, influenza, CMV and Epstein-Barr virus. The presence/absence analyses assumed that sequencing depth was roughly uniform across donors, and that assumption may not be true. In the study, approximately 160 TCR beta chains were listed as associated with cytomegalovirus. When HLA alleles, especially DR and DQ, strongly co-occurred, TCR associations were difficult to assign to individual alleles. Immune exposure information for the cohort was limited to CMV serostatus. Linkage disequilibrium might explain the correlated functional status among segregating V segments, but an unknown experimental factor could not be ruled out. The earlier analysis of fewer than 750 of the donors excluded 15 to 20 rarely observed V segments, including chromosome 9 orphons, because counts were too low. In this cohort, only TCR beta chains were sequenced, and detectable features were limited by the absence of alpha or paired-chain data. The classifier was reported to diagnose cytomegalovirus status with high specificity and sensitivity in both the original cohort and the validation cohort.

The cohort comprised some 680 healthy bone marrow donors. At the time of sampling, every cohort member was nominally healthy, though immune exposures that went unrecorded were likely present. The donor was CMV seropositive and was included in the group of 300 or so seropositive cohort members. Each donor provided a peripheral blood sample, and peripheral blood mononuclear cells were used for TCR beta sequencing. The Qiagen DNeasy Blood Extraction Kit was used to extract genomic DNA from the blood cell samples. To note about this clone: No antigen is known for it. Base qualities are not at hand, and no much larger clone is one base apart.

The germline V gene sets CDR1 to KGHSH and CDR2 to LQKENI. Trimming at the junction amounts to 8 bases on V and 5 bases on J, and the germline ends lie 13 bases apart. The CDR3 goes from the cysteine to the phenylalanine over 13 residues. Just the 39-base CDR3 DNA is kept, in frame starting at base 1. The library was made by the immunoSEQ multiplex PCR assay. For the multiplex PCR, a mixture combining 60 forward primers for TCR Vbeta segments and 13 reverse primers for TCR Jbeta segments was used. The CDR3 region of rearranged TCR beta genes was amplified from genomic DNA with a multiplex PCR assay. On the Illumina HiSeq System, the amplified TCR beta libraries were sequenced as 87-base-pair reads. As for the original processing: Across the 500 to 750 repertoires, a later analysis counted approximately 83 million unique TCR beta chains, approximately 10 million of which were shared by at least two donors. To remove PCR and sequencing errors, raw reads were error-corrected and collapsed into unique sequences using a nearest-neighbor algorithm that merged closely related sequences. V, D and J gene segments were assigned by aligning CDR3 sequences to IMGT reference sequences. For a sequence to be retained, a match of at least six nucleotides was required to both a V gene segment and a J gene segment. A rearrangement was called productive if the CDR3 had no stop codons and remained in frame with V and J, and every other rearrangement was called non-productive. CDR3 was defined according to IMGT convention as the region running from the second conserved V-encoded cysteine to the conserved J-encoded phenylalanine. In an earlier analysis of around 600 of the donors, sequences lacking an unambiguous match to a single V gene segment were excluded. In an earlier analysis of about 590 of the donors, a V segment was called functional when productive rearrangements were above 56.7%, and segregating when the standard deviation between donors exceeded 5%. A statistical classification framework was developed to diagnose cytomegalovirus status using the catalog of TCR beta chain sequences. In a later analysis, V and J genes were assigned by comparing TCR nucleotide sequences against IMGT/GENE-DB human TR gene sequences. A later analysis assigned CDR3 sequences and most-parsimonious VDJ recombination scenarios with the TCRdist pipeline. In a later analysis, every TCR beta chain was defined by the combination of its CDR3 amino acid sequence and its V-gene family, and reads without a unique V-gene family were dropped. A later analysis removed several hundred highly shared, low-generation-probability nucleotide sequences to deal with suspected cross-contamination and a sequencing artifact. In a later analysis, a clonal expansion index for each public chain was calculated from normalized within-repertoire ranks of inferred template counts. A later analysis computed generation probabilities with a VDJ recombination model fitted to out-of-frame rearrangements, and checked the results against IGoR. In a later analysis, hypergeometric tests were used to score TCR-TCR, TCR-HLA and TCR-CMV co-occurrence, with a repertoire-size bias correction applied to TCR pairs. To estimate false discovery rates, a later analysis permuted the HLA or CMV assignments 20 times. In a later analysis, co-occurring TCRs were grouped using DBSCAN, and TCRdist sequence similarity was added for clustering within HLA-allele-positive subsets. For co-occurrence clustering, repertoires with fewer than 30,000 or more than 120,000 public chains were excluded, along with four or five repertoires with anomalous nucleotide sharing. Not all clones reach the TCRdb copy of this immuneACCESS table, which keeps in-frame sequences only. Checked studies attribute under half of the gap to unresolved V genes and leave the rest unexplained. V, J and clone size were drawn from that table, and D and trimming were deduced from the DNA. The sample table shows 100,000 to 150,000 clones, and roughly four fifths are seen once. The ten most abundant clones make up approximately 5.4% of the sample.

This clonotype was obtained from a woman aged 45-59 years in good health and CMV-seropositive. Sequencing was performed on PBMCs. The V gene is TRBV18 and the J gene is TRBJ2-1; TRBD1 is possibly the D segment (6 matching bases). The CDR3 sequence is CASRTAADNEQFF. The DNA sequence is as follows: TGTGCCAGCCGGACAGCGGCGGACAATGAGCAGTTCTTC.